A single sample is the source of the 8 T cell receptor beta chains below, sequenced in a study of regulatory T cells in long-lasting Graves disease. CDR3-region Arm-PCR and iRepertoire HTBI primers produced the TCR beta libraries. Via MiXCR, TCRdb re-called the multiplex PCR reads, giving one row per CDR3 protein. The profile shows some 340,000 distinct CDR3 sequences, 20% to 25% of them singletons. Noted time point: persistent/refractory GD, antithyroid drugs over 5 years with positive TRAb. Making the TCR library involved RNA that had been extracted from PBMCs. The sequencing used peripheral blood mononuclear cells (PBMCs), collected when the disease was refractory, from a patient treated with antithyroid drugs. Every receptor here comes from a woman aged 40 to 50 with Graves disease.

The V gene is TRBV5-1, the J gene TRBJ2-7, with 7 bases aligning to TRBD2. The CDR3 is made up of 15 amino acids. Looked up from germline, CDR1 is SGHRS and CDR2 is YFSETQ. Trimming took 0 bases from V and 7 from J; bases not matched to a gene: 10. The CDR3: CASSLENLAVGEQYF. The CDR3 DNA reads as TGCGCCAGCAGCTTGGAAAACCTAGCGGTCGGAGAGCAGTACTTC.

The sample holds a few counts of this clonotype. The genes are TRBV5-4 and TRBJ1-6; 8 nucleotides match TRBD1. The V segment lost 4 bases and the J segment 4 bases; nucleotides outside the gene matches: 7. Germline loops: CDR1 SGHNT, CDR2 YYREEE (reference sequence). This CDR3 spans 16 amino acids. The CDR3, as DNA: TGTGCCAGCAGCACGGACAGGGAAAGGTATAATTCACCCCTCCACTTT. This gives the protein CASSTDRERYNSPLHF.

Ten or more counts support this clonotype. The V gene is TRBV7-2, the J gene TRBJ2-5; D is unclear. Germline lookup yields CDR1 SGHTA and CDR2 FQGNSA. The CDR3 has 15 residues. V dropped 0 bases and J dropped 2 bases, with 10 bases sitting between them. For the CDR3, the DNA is TGTGCCAGCAGCTTAGCTTCGCTCGTACAAGAGACCCAGTACTTC. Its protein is CASSLASLVQETQYF.

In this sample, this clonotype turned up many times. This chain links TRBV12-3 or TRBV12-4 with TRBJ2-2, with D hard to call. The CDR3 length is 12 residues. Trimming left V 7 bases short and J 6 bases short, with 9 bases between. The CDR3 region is CASNTPAGELFF. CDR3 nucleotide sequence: TGTGCCAGCAACACACCCGCCGGGGAGCTGTTTTTT.

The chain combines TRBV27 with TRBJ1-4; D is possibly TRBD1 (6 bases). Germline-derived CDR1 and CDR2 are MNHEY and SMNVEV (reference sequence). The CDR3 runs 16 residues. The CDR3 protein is CVSSGEGPKSNEKLFF. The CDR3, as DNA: TGTGTCAGTTCAGGGGAGGGACCAAAGAGTAATGAAAAACTGTTTTTT.

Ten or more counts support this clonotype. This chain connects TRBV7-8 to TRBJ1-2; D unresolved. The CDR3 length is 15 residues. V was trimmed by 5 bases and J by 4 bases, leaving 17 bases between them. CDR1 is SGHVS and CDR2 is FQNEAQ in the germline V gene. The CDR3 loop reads CASSRTRFQAYGYTF. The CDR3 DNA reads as TGTGCCAGCAGCCGTACACGGTTCCAAGCCTATGGCTACACCTTC.

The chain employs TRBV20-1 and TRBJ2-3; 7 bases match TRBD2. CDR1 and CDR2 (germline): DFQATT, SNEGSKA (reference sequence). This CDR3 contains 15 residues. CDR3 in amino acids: CKSAGETSGTDTQYF. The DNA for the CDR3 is TGCAAAAGCGCGGGAGAGACGTCGGGAACAGATACGCAGTATTTT.

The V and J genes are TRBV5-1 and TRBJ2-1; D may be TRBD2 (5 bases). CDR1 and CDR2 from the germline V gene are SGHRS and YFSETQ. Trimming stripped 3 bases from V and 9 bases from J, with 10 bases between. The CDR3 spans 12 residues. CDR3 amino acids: CASSSFSGEQFF. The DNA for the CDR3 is TGCGCCAGCAGCTCCTTCAGCGGTGAGCAGTTCTTC.